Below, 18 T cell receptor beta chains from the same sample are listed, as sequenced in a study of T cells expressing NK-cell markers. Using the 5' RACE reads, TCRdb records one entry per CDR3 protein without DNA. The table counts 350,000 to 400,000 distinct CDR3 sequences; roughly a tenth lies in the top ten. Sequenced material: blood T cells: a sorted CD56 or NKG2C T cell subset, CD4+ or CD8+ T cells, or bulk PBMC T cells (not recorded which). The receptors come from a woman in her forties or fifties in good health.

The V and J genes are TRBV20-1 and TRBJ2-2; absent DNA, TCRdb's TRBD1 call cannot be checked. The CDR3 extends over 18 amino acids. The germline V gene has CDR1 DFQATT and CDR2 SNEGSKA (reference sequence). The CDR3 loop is CSARDLSGGAPNTGELFF.

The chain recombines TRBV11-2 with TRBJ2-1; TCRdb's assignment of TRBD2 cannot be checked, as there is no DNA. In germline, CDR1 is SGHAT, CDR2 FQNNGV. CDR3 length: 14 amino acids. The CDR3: CASSSQALGNEQFF.

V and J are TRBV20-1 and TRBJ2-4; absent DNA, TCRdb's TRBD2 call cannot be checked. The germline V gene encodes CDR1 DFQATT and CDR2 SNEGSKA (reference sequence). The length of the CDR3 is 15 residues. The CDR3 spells CSARDPREGLSIQYF.

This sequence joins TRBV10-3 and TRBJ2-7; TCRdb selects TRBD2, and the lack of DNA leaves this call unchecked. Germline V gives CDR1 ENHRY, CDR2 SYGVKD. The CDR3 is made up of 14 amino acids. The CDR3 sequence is CAISESEGGYEQYF.

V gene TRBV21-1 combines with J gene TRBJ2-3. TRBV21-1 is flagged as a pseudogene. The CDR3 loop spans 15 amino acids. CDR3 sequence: CASSKANLAADTQYF.

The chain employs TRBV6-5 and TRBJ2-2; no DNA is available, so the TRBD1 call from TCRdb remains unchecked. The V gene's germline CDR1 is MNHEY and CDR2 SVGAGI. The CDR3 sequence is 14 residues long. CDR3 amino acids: CASRTGAAGGELFF.

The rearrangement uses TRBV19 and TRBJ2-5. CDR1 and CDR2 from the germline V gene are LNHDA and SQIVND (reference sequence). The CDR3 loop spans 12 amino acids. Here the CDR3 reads CASNDGVETQYF. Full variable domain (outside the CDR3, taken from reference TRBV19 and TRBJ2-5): DGGITQSPKYLFRKEGQNVTLSCEQNLNHDAMYWYRQDPGQGLRLIYYSQIVNDFQKGDIAEGYSVSREKKESFPLTVTSAQKNPTAFYLCASNDGVETQYFGPGTRLLVL.

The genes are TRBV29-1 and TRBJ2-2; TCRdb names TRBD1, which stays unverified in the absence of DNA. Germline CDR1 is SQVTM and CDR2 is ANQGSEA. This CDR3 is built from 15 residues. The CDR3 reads CSVLGLTVNTGELFF.

CDR3 sequence: CASKGGLGDYNEQFF. The chain employs TRBV5-1 and TRBJ2-1; TCRdb outputs TRBD2, but without DNA this stays unchecked. CDR3 length: 15 amino acids. CDR1 is SGHRS, CDR2 YFSETQ, per germline.

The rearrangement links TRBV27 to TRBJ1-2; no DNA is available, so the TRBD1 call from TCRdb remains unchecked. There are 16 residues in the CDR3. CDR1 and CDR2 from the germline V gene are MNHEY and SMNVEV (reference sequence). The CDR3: CASSYKPGGLNYGYTF.

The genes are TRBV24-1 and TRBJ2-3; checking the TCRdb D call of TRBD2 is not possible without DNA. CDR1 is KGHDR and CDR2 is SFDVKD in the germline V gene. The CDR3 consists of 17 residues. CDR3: CATSASRSGRSTDTQYF.

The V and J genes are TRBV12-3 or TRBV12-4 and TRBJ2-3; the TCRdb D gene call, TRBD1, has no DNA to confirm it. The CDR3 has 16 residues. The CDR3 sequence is CASSPMAGYSTDTQYF.

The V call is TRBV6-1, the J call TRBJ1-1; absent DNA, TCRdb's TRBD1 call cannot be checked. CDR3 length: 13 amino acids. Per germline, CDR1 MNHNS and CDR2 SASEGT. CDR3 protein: CASSQTGSTEAFF.

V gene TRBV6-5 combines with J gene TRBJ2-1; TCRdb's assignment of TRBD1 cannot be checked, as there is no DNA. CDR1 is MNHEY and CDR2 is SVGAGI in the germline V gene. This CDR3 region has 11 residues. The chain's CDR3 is CATTGYGEQFF.

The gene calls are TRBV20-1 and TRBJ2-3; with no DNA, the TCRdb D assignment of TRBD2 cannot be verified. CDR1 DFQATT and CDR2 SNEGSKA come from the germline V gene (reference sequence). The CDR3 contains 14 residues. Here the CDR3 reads CSALGDSPEDTQYF.

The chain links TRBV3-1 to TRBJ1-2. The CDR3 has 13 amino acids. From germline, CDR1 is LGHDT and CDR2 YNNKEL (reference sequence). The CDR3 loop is CASSQAQPGRYTF. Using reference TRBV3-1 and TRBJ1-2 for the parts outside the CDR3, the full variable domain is DTAVSQTPKYLVTQMGNDKSIKCEQNLGHDTMYWYKQDSKKFLKIMFSYNNKELIINETVPNRFSPKSPDKAHLNLHINSLELGDSAVYFCASSQAQPGRYTFGSGTRLTVV.

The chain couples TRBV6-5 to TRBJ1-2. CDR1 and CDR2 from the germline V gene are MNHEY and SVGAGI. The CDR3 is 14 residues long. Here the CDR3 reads CASSPSAANYGYTF.

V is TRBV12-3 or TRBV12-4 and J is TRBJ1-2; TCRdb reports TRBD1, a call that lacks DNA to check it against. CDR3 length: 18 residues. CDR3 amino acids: CASSPPKKAGEDLYGYTF.